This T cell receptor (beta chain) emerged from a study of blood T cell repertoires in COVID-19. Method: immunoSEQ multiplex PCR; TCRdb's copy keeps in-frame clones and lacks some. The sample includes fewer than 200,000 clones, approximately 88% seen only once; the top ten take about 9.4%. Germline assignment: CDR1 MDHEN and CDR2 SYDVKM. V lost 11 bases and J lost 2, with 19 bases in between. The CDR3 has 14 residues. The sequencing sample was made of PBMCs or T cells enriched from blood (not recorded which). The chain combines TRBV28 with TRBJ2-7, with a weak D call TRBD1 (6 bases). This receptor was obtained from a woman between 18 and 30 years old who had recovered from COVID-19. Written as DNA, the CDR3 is TGTGCCGGGGCCTCACAGGGAGTCCCCTACGAGCAGTACTTC. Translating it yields CAGASQGVPYEQYF. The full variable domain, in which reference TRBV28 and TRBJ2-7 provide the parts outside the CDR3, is DVKVTQSSRYLVKRTGEKVFLECVQDMDHENMFWYRQDPGLGLRLIYFSYDVKMKEKGDIPEGYSVSREKKERFSLILESASTNQTSMYLCAGASQGVPYEQYFGPGTRLTVT.